Listed below are T cell receptor beta chains from one sample, sequenced in a study of blood T cell repertoires in COVID-19. TCRdb keeps only in-frame clones here, not all; method: immunoSEQ multiplex PCR. Of 200,000 or so clones in the sample, roughly nine tenths were seen once. Sequencing was done on a sample of PBMCs or T cells enriched from blood (not recorded which). The receptor set was obtained from a woman between 18 and 30 years old in a cohort exposed to, infected with or recovered from COVID-19 (not recorded which). The CDR3 runs from the conserved cysteine through the conserved F or W. Each record gives: D gene, V gene, J gene, clone size, CDR3 DNA, CDR3 protein. The D gene is left open where the match is weak. The listing skips clone size in some rows; elsewhere it reads once, few, many or a size class.

d_gene: TRBD2
v_gene: TRBV4-1
j_gene: TRBJ2-5
abundance: -
CDR3nt: TGCGCCAGCAGCCAAGGGTGGGGGACTAGTCAAGAGACCCAGTACTTC
CDR3aa: CASSQGWGTSQETQYF

d_gene: -
v_gene: TRBV10-1
j_gene: TRBJ1-2
abundance: -
CDR3nt: TGCGCCAGCAGTGTTGACAGGAACTATGGCTACACCTTC
CDR3aa: CASSVDRNYGYTF

d_gene: -
v_gene: TRBV5-1
j_gene: TRBJ1-1
abundance: -
CDR3nt: TGCGCCAGCAGCTTTGAGAGGGGGGGAAGAGGAGCTTTCTTT
CDR3aa: CASSFERGGRGAFF

d_gene: -
v_gene: TRBV2
j_gene: TRBJ1-2
abundance: -
CDR3nt: TGTGCCAGCAGAGAATATGGAGGAGGGAGAGGCTACACCTTC
CDR3aa: CASREYGGGRGYTF

d_gene: TRBD1
v_gene: TRBV2
j_gene: TRBJ2-7
abundance: once
CDR3nt: TGTGCCAGCAGTGACCTGGACAGGGGGACGAGTGACGAGCAGTACTTC
CDR3aa: CASSDLDRGTSDEQYF

d_gene: -
v_gene: TRBV13
j_gene: TRBJ2-7
abundance: once
CDR3nt: TGTGCCAGCAGCCTCTTGGGGGGAATGGAAGAGCAGTACTTC
CDR3aa: CASSLLGGMEEQYF

d_gene: -
v_gene: TRBV5-1
j_gene: TRBJ1-1
abundance: once
CDR3nt: TGCGCCAGCAGCTTGAATATCGGGAATGAAGCTTTCTTT
CDR3aa: CASSLNIGNEAFF

d_gene: -
v_gene: TRBV7-2
j_gene: TRBJ2-7
abundance: -
CDR3nt: TGTGCCAGCAGCTTAACGCGCCCCCTCGGTGACACCTACGAGCAGTACTTC
CDR3aa: CASSLTRPLGDTYEQYF

d_gene: -
v_gene: TRBV12-3/TRBV12-4
j_gene: TRBJ1-1
abundance: -
CDR3nt: TGTGCCAGCAGCCCGGTCGGTACTGAAGCTTTCTTT
CDR3aa: CASSPVGTEAFF

d_gene: -
v_gene: TRBV9
j_gene: TRBJ2-7
abundance: -
CDR3nt: TGTGCCAGCACCAAGGAGTGGTGCGAGCAGTACTTC
CDR3aa: CASTKEWCEQYF

d_gene: -
v_gene: TRBV11-2
j_gene: TRBJ2-1
abundance: -
CDR3nt: TGTGCCAGCAGCTTAGGCGGGACAGTGAATGAGCAGTTCTTC
CDR3aa: CASSLGGTVNEQFF

d_gene: -
v_gene: TRBV18
j_gene: TRBJ2-7
abundance: -
CDR3nt: TGTGCCAGCTCACCAGCGGTCAACTCCTACGAGCAGTACTTC
CDR3aa: CASSPAVNSYEQYF

d_gene: -
v_gene: TRBV6-5
j_gene: TRBJ1-4
abundance: -
CDR3nt: TGTGCCAGCAGTTACTCGAGACAGACTAATGAAAAACTGTTTTTT
CDR3aa: CASSYSRQTNEKLFF

d_gene: -
v_gene: TRBV25-1
j_gene: TRBJ1-2
abundance: -
CDR3nt: TGTGCCAGCAGTGCCAGGGGTAACTATGGCTACACCTTC
CDR3aa: CASSARGNYGYTF

d_gene: TRBD2
v_gene: TRBV2
j_gene: TRBJ2-1
abundance: -
CDR3nt: TGTGCCAACACACTAGCGGGAGCCCGCAATGAGCAGTTCTTC
CDR3aa: CANTLAGARNEQFF

d_gene: -
v_gene: TRBV6-1
j_gene: TRBJ1-1
abundance: -
CDR3nt: TGTGCCAGCAGTGAAGGTCGGGGAGGGAACACTGAAGCTTTCTTT
CDR3aa: CASSEGRGGNTEAFF

d_gene: TRBD2
v_gene: TRBV20-1
j_gene: TRBJ2-1
abundance: -
CDR3nt: TGCAGTGCTAGTCCTAGCGGGATAAATGAGCAGTTCTTC
CDR3aa: CSASPSGINEQFF

d_gene: TRBD2
v_gene: TRBV5-4
j_gene: TRBJ2-1
abundance: -
CDR3nt: TGTGCCAGCAGCTCAAACCGGGAGGCTTCGCGTGAGCAGTTCTTC
CDR3aa: CASSSNREASREQFF

d_gene: -
v_gene: TRBV3-1/TRBV3-2
j_gene: TRBJ2-1
abundance: few
CDR3nt: TGTGCCAGCAGCCAAGCCGGGAATGAGCAGTTCTTC
CDR3aa: CASSQAGNEQFF

d_gene: -
v_gene: TRBV11-2
j_gene: TRBJ2-2
abundance: -
CDR3nt: TGTGCCAGCAGCTTAGTGACAGCCGGGGAGCTGTTTTTT
CDR3aa: CASSLVTAGELFF

d_gene: TRBD1
v_gene: TRBV5-4
j_gene: TRBJ2-7
abundance: -
CDR3nt: TGTGCCAGCTCCCGAACAGGGGGCAACGAGCAGTACTTC
CDR3aa: CASSRTGGNEQYF

d_gene: TRBD2
v_gene: TRBV4-1
j_gene: TRBJ2-3
abundance: -
CDR3nt: TGCGCCAGCAGCCCAAACGGGGGCGGGGGGGCTGGAGATACGCAGTATTTT
CDR3aa: CASSPNGGGGAGDTQYF

d_gene: -
v_gene: TRBV3-1/TRBV3-2
j_gene: TRBJ1-3
abundance: once
CDR3nt: TGTGCCAGCAGCCAAGATTGGCAGGGAAACACCATATATTTT
CDR3aa: CASSQDWQGNTIYF

d_gene: -
v_gene: TRBV25-1
j_gene: TRBJ2-7
abundance: -
CDR3nt: TGTGCCAGCAGTGAAAATGAGGGATTCTACGAGCAGTACTTC
CDR3aa: CASSENEGFYEQYF

d_gene: -
v_gene: TRBV12-3/TRBV12-4
j_gene: TRBJ1-3
abundance: -
CDR3nt: TGTGCCAGCAGTTCCACAGGGCCGGGCACCATATATTTT
CDR3aa: CASSSTGPGTIYF

d_gene: TRBD2
v_gene: TRBV6-5
j_gene: TRBJ2-1
abundance: -
CDR3nt: TGTGCCACCGAACCGGGACTAGCCTACAATGAGCAGTTCTTC
CDR3aa: CATEPGLAYNEQFF

d_gene: -
v_gene: TRBV5-1
j_gene: TRBJ1-1
abundance: -
CDR3nt: TGCGCCAGCAGCGTGCGACAGTCCGGTGGGGAAGCTTTCTTT
CDR3aa: CASSVRQSGGEAFF

d_gene: TRBD1
v_gene: TRBV3-1/TRBV3-2
j_gene: TRBJ1-5
abundance: -
CDR3nt: TGTGCCAGCAGCCGGACAGGGGACAATCAGCCCCAGCATTTT
CDR3aa: CASSRTGDNQPQHF

d_gene: -
v_gene: TRBV7-9
j_gene: TRBJ2-7
abundance: -
CDR3nt: TGTGCCAGCTCCCAGGCACAGGGTGAGAAGTCCTACGAGCAGTACTTC
CDR3aa: CASSQAQGEKSYEQYF

d_gene: -
v_gene: TRBV24-1
j_gene: TRBJ2-7
abundance: -
CDR3nt: TGTGCCACCAGGAACGGGGAAACCTACGAGCAGTACTTC
CDR3aa: CATRNGETYEQYF

d_gene: -
v_gene: TRBV15
j_gene: TRBJ1-4
abundance: -
CDR3nt: TGTGCCACCAGCAGAGATCAGTCGGGGGATGAAAAACTGTTTTTT
CDR3aa: CATSRDQSGDEKLFF

d_gene: TRBD1
v_gene: TRBV7-9
j_gene: TRBJ1-2
abundance: few
CDR3nt: TGTGCCAGCGGACAGGGAGAGGATGGCTACACCTTC
CDR3aa: CASGQGEDGYTF